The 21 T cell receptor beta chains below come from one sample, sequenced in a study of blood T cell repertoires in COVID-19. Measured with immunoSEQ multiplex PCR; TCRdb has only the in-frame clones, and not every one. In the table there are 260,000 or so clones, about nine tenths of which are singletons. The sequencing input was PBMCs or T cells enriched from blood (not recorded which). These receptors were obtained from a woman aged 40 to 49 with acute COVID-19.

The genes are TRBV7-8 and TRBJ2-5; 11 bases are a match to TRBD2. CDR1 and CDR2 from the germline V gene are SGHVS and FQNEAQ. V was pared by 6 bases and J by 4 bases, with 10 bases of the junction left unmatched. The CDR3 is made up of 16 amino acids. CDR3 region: CASSITGTSGGETQYF. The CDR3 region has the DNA TGTGCCAGCAGTATAACCGGGACTAGCGGAGGAGAGACCCAGTACTTC.

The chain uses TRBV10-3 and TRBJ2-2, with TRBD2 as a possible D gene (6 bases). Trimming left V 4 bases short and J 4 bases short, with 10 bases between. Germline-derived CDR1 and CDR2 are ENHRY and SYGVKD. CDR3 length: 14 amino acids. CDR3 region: CAISARAGTGELFF. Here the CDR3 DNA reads TGTGCCATCAGTGCGCGAGCGGGCACCGGGGAGCTGTTTTTT.

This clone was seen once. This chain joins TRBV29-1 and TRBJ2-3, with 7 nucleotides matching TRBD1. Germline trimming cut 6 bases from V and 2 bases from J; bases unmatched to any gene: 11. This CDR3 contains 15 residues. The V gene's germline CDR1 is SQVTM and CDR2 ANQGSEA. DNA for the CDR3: TGCAGCGTAAGGGGCGGCAGGGGGTACACAGATACGCAGTATTTT. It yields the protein CSVRGGRGYTDTQYF.

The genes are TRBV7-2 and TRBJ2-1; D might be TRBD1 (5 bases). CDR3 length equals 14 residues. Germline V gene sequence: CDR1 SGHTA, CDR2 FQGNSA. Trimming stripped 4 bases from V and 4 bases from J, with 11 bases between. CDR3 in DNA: TGTGCCAGCAGCTCGACAGCTTATTACAATGAGCAGTTCTTC. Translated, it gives CASSSTAYYNEQFF.

In nucleotides, the CDR3 is TGTGCCAGTAGTATAGGGGGACAGGGGGTGCGCCGAGGGGAGACCCAGTACTTC. This codes for CASSIGGQGVRRGETQYF. V usage is TRBV19 and J usage is TRBJ2-5, with 11 bases that match TRBD1. From germline, CDR1 is LNHDA and CDR2 SQIVND (reference sequence). Unmatched junction bases numbered 12, after V lost 1 base and J lost 5 bases. The CDR3 is 18 amino acids. The complete variable domain, with remaining parts taken from reference TRBV19 and TRBJ2-5, reads DGGITQSPKYLFRKEGQNVTLSCEQNLNHDAMYWYRQDPGQGLRLIYYSQIVNDFQKGDIAEGYSVSREKKESFPLTVTSAQKNPTAFYLCASSIGGQGVRRGETQYFGPGTRLLVL.

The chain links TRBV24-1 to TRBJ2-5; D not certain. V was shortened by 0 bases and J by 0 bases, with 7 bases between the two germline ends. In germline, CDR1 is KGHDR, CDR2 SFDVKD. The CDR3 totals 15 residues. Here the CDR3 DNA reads TGTGCCACCAGTGATTTGAGAGGAGACCAAGAGACCCAGTACTTC. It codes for CATSDLRGDQETQYF.

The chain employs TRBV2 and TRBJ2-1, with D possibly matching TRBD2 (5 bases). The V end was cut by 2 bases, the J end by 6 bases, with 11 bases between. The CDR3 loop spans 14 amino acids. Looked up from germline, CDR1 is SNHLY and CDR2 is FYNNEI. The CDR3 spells CASSELLEGNEQFF. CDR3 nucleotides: TGTGCCAGCAGTGAACTACTAGAGGGCAATGAGCAGTTCTTC.

The CDR3 here is CATRRQGDNSPLHF. The CDR3 nucleotides are TGTGCCACCCGAAGACAGGGGGATAATTCACCCCTCCACTTT. The V gene is TRBV10-3, the J gene TRBJ1-6; the match to TRBD1 covers 9 bases. CDR1 is ENHRY and CDR2 is SYGVKD in the germline V gene. The CDR3 length is 14 residues. V shed 10 bases, J shed 5 bases, and the junction held 6 bases outside the gene matches.

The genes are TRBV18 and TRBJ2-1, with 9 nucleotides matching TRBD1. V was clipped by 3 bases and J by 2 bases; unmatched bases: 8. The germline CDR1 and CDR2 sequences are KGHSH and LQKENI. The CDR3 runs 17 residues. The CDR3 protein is CASSPNLGQGTYNEQFF. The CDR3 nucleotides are TGTGCCAGCTCACCGAACCTGGGACAGGGAACCTACAATGAGCAGTTCTTC. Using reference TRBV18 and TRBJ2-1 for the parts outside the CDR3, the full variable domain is NAGVMQNPRHLVRRRGQEARLRCSPMKGHSHVYWYRQLPEEGLKFMVYLQKENIIDESGMPKERFSAEFPKEGPSILRIQQVVRGDSAAYFCASSPNLGQGTYNEQFFGPGTRLTVL.

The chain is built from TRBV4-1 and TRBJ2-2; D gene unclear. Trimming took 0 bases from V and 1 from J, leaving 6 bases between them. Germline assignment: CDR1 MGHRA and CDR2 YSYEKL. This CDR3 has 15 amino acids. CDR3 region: CASSQESRNTGELFF. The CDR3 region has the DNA TGCGCCAGCAGCCAAGAATCCCGGAACACCGGGGAGCTGTTTTTT.

The CDR3 spells CASSPQAVEGEQFF. CDR3 nucleotides: TGCGCCAGCAGCCCTCAGGCCGTTGAGGGTGAGCAGTTCTTC. This sequence joins TRBV5-1 and TRBJ2-1, with a weak D call TRBD2 (5 bases). Per the germline V gene, CDR1 is SGHRS and CDR2 is YFSETQ. The CDR3 is 14 amino acids. The V end lost 4 bases, the J end lost 9 bases, and 17 bases lay between the germline ends.

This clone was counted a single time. The CDR3 here is CASSLRLAGVGSYNEQFF. The CDR3 bases are TGTGCCAGCAGCTTACGACTAGCGGGAGTGGGCTCCTACAATGAGCAGTTCTTC. The rearrangement links TRBV5-6 to TRBJ2-1, with 12 bases fitting TRBD2. V shed 2 bases, J shed 0 bases, and the junction held 6 bases outside the gene matches. Germline CDR1 and CDR2: SGHDT and YYEEEE. The CDR3 sequence is 18 residues long.

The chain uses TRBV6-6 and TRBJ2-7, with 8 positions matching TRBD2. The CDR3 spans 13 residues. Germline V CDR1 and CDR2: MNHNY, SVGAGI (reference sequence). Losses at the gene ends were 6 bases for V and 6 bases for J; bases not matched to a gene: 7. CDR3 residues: CASRLSGSGEQYV. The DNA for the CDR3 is TGTGCCAGCAGGCTCAGCGGGAGCGGCGAGCAGTACGTC.

The CDR3 bases are TGTGCCAGCAGCCCCCCCGTCGACAGGGGAACGTACGAGCAGTACGTC. Translating gives CASSPPVDRGTYEQYV. V usage is TRBV21-1 and J usage is TRBJ2-7; the table's D call of TRBD1 was not tested on the DNA. TRBV21-1 is shown as a pseudogene. The CDR3 has 16 amino acids.

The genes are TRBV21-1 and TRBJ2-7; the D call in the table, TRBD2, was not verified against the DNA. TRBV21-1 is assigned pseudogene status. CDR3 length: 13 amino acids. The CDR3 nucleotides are TGTGCCAGCAGCGAACTCGAGGTCTGCGAGCAGTACTTC. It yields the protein CASSELEVCEQYF.

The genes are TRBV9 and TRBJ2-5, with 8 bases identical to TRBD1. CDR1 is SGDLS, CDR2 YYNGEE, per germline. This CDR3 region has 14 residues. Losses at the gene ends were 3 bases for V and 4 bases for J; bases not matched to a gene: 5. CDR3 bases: TGTGCCAGCAGCGCCACCACAGGGGGAGAGACCCAGTACTTC. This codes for CASSATTGGETQYF.

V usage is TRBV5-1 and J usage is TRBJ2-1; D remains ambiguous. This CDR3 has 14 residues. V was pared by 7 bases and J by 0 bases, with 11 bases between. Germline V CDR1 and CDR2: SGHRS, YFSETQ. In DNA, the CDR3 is TGCGCCAGCCATGCGGAAACCTCCTACAATGAGCAGTTCTTC. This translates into CASHAETSYNEQFF.

Written as DNA, the CDR3 is TGCGCCAGCAGCTTGATGGGAGATGAGCAGTTCTTC. The encoded protein is CASSLMGDEQFF. The chain uses TRBV5-1 and TRBJ2-1, with TRBD2 as a possible D gene (5 bases). V lost 1 base and J 8 bases, leaving 7 bases between the germline ends. The germline gives CDR1 SGHRS, CDR2 YFSETQ. The CDR3 sequence is 12 residues long.

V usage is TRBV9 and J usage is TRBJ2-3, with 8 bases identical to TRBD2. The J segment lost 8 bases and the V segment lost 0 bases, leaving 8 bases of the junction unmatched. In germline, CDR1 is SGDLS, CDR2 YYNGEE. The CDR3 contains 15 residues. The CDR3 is CASSVAAGAGSTQYF. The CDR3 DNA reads TGTGCCAGCAGCGTAGCAGCGGGGGCTGGGTCTACGCAGTATTTT.

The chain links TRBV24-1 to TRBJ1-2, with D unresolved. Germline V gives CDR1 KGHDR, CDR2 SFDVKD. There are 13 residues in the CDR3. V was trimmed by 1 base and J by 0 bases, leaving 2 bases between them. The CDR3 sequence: CATSDFTNYGYTF. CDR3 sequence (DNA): TGTGCCACCAGTGATTTTACTAACTATGGCTACACCTTC.

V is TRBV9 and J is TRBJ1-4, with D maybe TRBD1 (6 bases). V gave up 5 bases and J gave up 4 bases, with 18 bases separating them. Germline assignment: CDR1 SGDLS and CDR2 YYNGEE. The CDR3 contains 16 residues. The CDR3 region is CASSSGVGAGNEKLFF. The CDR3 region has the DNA TGTGCCAGCAGTTCAGGGGTAGGCGCGGGTAATGAAAAACTGTTTTTT.